A single sample gave rise to the 27 T cell receptor beta chains below, sequenced in a study of shared clonotypes between healthy human individuals. Method: immunoSEQ multiplex PCR; TCRdb's copy keeps in-frame clones and lacks some. The sample shows about 690,000 clones, about 90% of them seen only once. The sequenced sample consisted of memory CD8+ T cells from PBMCs. Subset in this sample: CD45RO+ cells pooled with CCR7-negative TemRA cells. All receptors derive from a man between 18 and 35 years old in good health. Some clones in this sample may be carry-over from other donors' samples.

The rearrangement uses TRBV28 and TRBJ2-5, with D perhaps being TRBD1 or TRBD2 (5 bases each). V was pared by 3 bases and J by 2 bases, with 7 bases between. The CDR3 runs 13 residues. Germline V lookup: CDR1 MDHEN, CDR2 SYDVKM. DNA for the CDR3: TGTGCCAGCAGTTTTGGGGGTCAAGAGACCCAGTACTTC. Its translation: CASSFGGQETQYF.

This clone has only one observation. This rearrangement joins TRBV11-3 to TRBJ1-2; 8 bases align to TRBD1. V lost 4 bases and J lost 3; bases outside the gene matches: 7. CDR3 length equals 15 residues. The V gene's germline CDR1 is SGHNT and CDR2 YENEEA. CDR3 region: CASSSRQGLDYGYTF. DNA of the CDR3: TGTGCCAGCAGCTCACGACAGGGGTTGGACTATGGCTACACCTTC. Drawing the rest from reference TRBV11-3 and TRBJ1-2, the complete variable domain is EAGVVQSPRYKIIEKKQPVAFWCNPISGHNTLYWYLQNLGQGPELLIRYENEEAVDDSQLPKDRFSAERLKGVDSTLKIQPAELGDSAVYLCASSSRQGLDYGYTFGSGTRLTVV.

The sample holds one count of this clone. The chain is built from TRBV6-1 and TRBJ2-1; a weak D match, TRBD2 (6 bases). V shed 2 bases and J shed 8 bases, with 13 bases lying between them. Per the germline V gene, CDR1 is MNHNS and CDR2 is SASEGT. The CDR3 has 14 residues. The CDR3 region is CASSELTGADEQFF. In DNA, the CDR3 is TGTGCCAGCAGTGAACTTACGGGAGCAGATGAGCAGTTCTTC.

The chain employs TRBV5-1 and TRBJ2-5; D is perhaps TRBD2 (6 bases). The CDR3 covers 17 residues. Germline assignment: CDR1 SGHRS and CDR2 YFSETQ. The V gene lost 2 bases and the J gene lost 4 bases, with 21 bases spanning the gap. This CDR3 is CASSFQGYRLGGETQYF. Here the CDR3 DNA reads TGCGCCAGCAGCTTCCAGGGATATCGCTTGGGGGGAGAGACCCAGTACTTC.

The chain carries TRBV27 and TRBJ1-1; D not certain. In germline, CDR1 is MNHEY, CDR2 SMNVEV (reference sequence). The CDR3 runs to 15 residues. Trimming removed 2 bases at V and 4 bases at J, with 14 bases between. CDR3 amino acids: CASSLTPRGPTEAFF. DNA of the CDR3: TGTGCCAGCAGTTTAACCCCCCGGGGTCCCACTGAAGCTTTCTTT.

The chain uses TRBV2 and TRBJ2-7; D is ambiguous. Germline V lookup: CDR1 SNHLY, CDR2 FYNNEI. V lost 5 bases to trimming and J lost 0 bases, with 17 bases between them. The CDR3 sequence is 16 residues long. Here the CDR3 reads CASSPRAVQLSYEQYF. CDR3 coding DNA: TGTGCCAGCAGTCCTCGGGCAGTCCAGCTCTCCTACGAGCAGTACTTC.

This rearrangement joins TRBV14 to TRBJ2-7; TRBD2 aligns across 13 bases. Losses at the gene ends were 1 base for V and 7 bases for J; bases not matched to a gene: 13. Germline CDR1 SGHDN, CDR2 FVKESK. The CDR3 length is 18 residues. CDR3: CASSQGRLAGGNPGEQYF. The DNA for the CDR3 is TGTGCCAGCAGCCAAGGGCGACTAGCGGGAGGAAACCCCGGAGAGCAGTACTTC.

The rearrangement links TRBV28 to TRBJ2-7; D unclear. The CDR3 contains 14 residues. V gave up 1 base and J gave up 3 bases, with 10 bases separating them. Germline V CDR1 and CDR2: MDHEN, SYDVKM. The CDR3 DNA reads TGTGCCAGCAGTTTATACGGCCACTACTACGAGCAGTACTTC. As protein: CASSLYGHYYEQYF. The whole variable domain, remainder taken from reference TRBV28 and TRBJ2-7, is DVKVTQSSRYLVKRTGEKVFLECVQDMDHENMFWYRQDPGLGLRLIYFSYDVKMKEKGDIPEGYSVSREKKERFSLILESASTNQTSMYLCASSLYGHYYEQYFGPGTRLTVT.

V is TRBV7-9 and J is TRBJ2-3; no firm D call. The CDR3 length is 15 residues. The V gene's germline CDR1 is SEHNR and CDR2 FQNEAQ (reference sequence). V lost 8 bases, J lost 1 base, and 16 bases lay in between. CDR3 amino acids: CASHTVMHRTDTQYF. The CDR3 nucleotides are TGTGCCAGCCACACGGTTATGCACCGCACAGATACGCAGTATTTT.

V and J are TRBV7-3 and TRBJ2-1; TRBD2 aligns across 14 bases. Germline CDR1 and CDR2: SGHTA and FQGTGA. CDR3 length equals 17 residues. The V gene end was trimmed by 5 bases and the J gene end by 8 bases; junction bases not matched to a gene: 11. The CDR3, as DNA: TGTGCCAGCAGCACACCGGGACTAGCGGGAGTTGACGATGAGCAGTTCTTC. It yields the protein CASSTPGLAGVDDEQFF.

Here the CDR3 reads CASSQSYLSDEQFF. As DNA, the CDR3 is TGTGCCAGCAGCCAATCTTATCTTAGCGATGAGCAGTTCTTC. J is TRBJ2-1 and V is TRBV14, with D maybe TRBD2 (5 bases). The CDR3 consists of 14 residues. Germline V gives CDR1 SGHDN, CDR2 FVKESK. V lost 2 bases to trimming and J lost 8 bases, with 13 bases between them. Complete variable domain (other parts from reference TRBV14 and TRBJ2-1): EAGVTQFPSHSVIEKGQTVTLRCDPISGHDNLYWYRRVMGKEIKFLLHFVKESKQDESGMPNNRFLAERTGGTYSTLKVQPAELEDSGVYFCASSQSYLSDEQFFGPGTRLTVL.

The V gene is TRBV7-3, the J gene TRBJ1-5; D perhaps matches TRBD1 (5 bases). The CDR3 has 22 amino acids. V dropped 1 base and J dropped 0 bases, with 28 bases sitting between them. Germline V lookup: CDR1 SGHTA, CDR2 FQGTGA. CDR3: CASSLSSRPTHRLFYSNQPQHF. The CDR3 nucleotides are TGTGCCAGCAGCTTAAGTTCCCGTCCCACGCACAGGCTTTTCTATAGCAATCAGCCCCAGCATTTT.

The gene calls are TRBV7-9 and TRBJ2-3; 8 bases map to TRBD2. V lost 3 bases to trimming and J lost 0 bases; unmatched junction nucleotides: 5. The CDR3 runs to 16 residues. Germline values: CDR1 SEHNR, CDR2 FQNEAQ (reference sequence). This CDR3 reads CASSLRTSPSTDTQYF. The CDR3 DNA reads as TGTGCCAGCAGCTTGAGGACTAGCCCGAGCACAGATACGCAGTATTTT.

This chain connects TRBV19 to TRBJ1-1; a weak D match, TRBD1 (6 bases). Germline assignment: CDR1 LNHDA and CDR2 SQIVND (reference sequence). The CDR3 covers 16 residues. V shed 5 bases and J shed 1 base, with 17 bases lying between them. The CDR3 here is CASSPPWGGPNTEAFF. CDR3 DNA sequence: TGTGCCAGTAGTCCCCCCTGGGGGGGGCCGAACACTGAAGCTTTCTTT.

The chain links TRBV11-1 to TRBJ1-2; 9 bases line up with TRBD1. V was clipped by 5 bases and J by 3 bases; unmatched bases: 4. There are 14 residues in the CDR3. Germline V CDR1 and CDR2: SGHAT, FQDESV (reference sequence). CDR3 nucleotide sequence: TGTGCCAGCAGCCCTACAGGGGGCGACTATGGCTACACCTTC. Residues: CASSPTGGDYGYTF.

V gene TRBV4-1 combines with J gene TRBJ2-2, with 7 bases matching TRBD1. Trimming removed 5 bases from V and 6 bases from J; junction bases left unmatched: 3. Germline V gene data show CDR1 as MGHRA and CDR2 as YSYEKL. This CDR3 has 13 amino acids. CDR3 in DNA: TGCGCCAGCAGCTACAGGGGCGCCGGGGAGCTGTTTTTT. Protein product: CASSYRGAGELFF.

V usage is TRBV28 and J usage is TRBJ1-5; D is possibly TRBD1 (5 bases). Germline CDR1 reads MDHEN; CDR2 reads SYDVKM. The CDR3 length is 17 residues. The ends were cut back, 0 bases at V and 3 bases at J, with 15 bases in the middle. The CDR3 region is CASSLWSDGGANQPQHF. CDR3 DNA sequence: TGTGCCAGCAGTTTATGGTCCGATGGAGGGGCCAATCAGCCCCAGCATTTT.

The chain has TRBV27 and TRBJ2-7; D remains ambiguous. V was trimmed by 2 bases and J by 3 bases, leaving 5 bases between them. The germline V gene encodes CDR1 MNHEY and CDR2 SMNVEV (reference sequence). This CDR3 comprises 12 residues. In nucleotides, the CDR3 is TGTGCCAGCAGTTTAGACGGCTACGAGCAGTACTTC. It translates to CASSLDGYEQYF.

The rearrangement links TRBV2 to TRBJ2-7; 8 bases fit TRBD1. The CDR3 runs 15 residues. Germline CDR1 and CDR2: SNHLY and FYNNEI. The V and J ends lost 4 bases and 5 bases, in that order; junction bases with no gene match: 10. The CDR3 region has the DNA TGTGCCAGCAGTGGGTCCACAGGGGGGATCGACGAGCAGTACTTC. Amino acid sequence: CASSGSTGGIDEQYF.

The rearrangement joins TRBV6-5 to TRBJ2-5; no firm D call. The end of the DNA aligns better with TRBJ2-7, so the J call may be wrong. Germline V gene data show CDR1 as MNHEY and CDR2 as SVGAGI. The CDR3 is made up of 15 amino acids. The CDR3 DNA follows: TGTGCCAGCAGTTACCGCTCGACCCCGGCCTACGAGCAGTACTTC. Its protein is CASSYRSTPAYEQYF.

The J gene is TRBJ1-2, the V gene TRBV15, with D tentatively TRBD1 (6 bases). The CDR3 totals 13 residues. Germline lookup yields CDR1 LNHNV and CDR2 YYDKDF (reference sequence). Trimming shortened V by 5 bases and J by 4 bases, and 11 bases separated the two germline ends. The CDR3 region has the DNA TGTGCCACCAGCCTCTGGACAGTCTATGGCTACACCTTC. It translates to CATSLWTVYGYTF.

The genes are TRBV7-2 and TRBJ1-1; D may be TRBD1 (5 bases). This CDR3 comprises 16 residues. V was pared by 5 bases and J by 5 bases, with 21 bases between. The germline V gene encodes CDR1 SGHTA and CDR2 FQGNSA. The CDR3 sequence is CASSLVGGTGGTEAFF. CDR3 nucleotide sequence: TGTGCCAGCAGCCTCGTGGGAGGGACGGGGGGTACTGAAGCTTTCTTT.

This clone appeared once. This chain joins TRBV9 and TRBJ2-7; 7 bases align to TRBD2. Germline-derived CDR1 and CDR2 are SGDLS and YYNGEE. The junction had 12 bases not matched to a gene; V was cut back by 4 bases and J by 5 bases. The CDR3 spans 15 residues. The CDR3 reads CASSFSGLDEHEQYF. The CDR3 DNA is TGTGCCAGCAGCTTCTCCGGACTAGACGAGCACGAGCAGTACTTC.

This chain links TRBV7-8 with TRBJ1-5; D remains ambiguous. CDR3 length equals 15 residues. Germline CDR1 and CDR2: SGHVS and FQNEAQ. V was shortened by 1 base and J by 4 bases, with 11 bases between the two germline ends. CDR3 in amino acids: CASSLEEGLNQPQHF. The DNA of the CDR3 is TGTGCCAGCAGCTTAGAGGAAGGGCTAAATCAGCCCCAGCATTTT.

V usage is TRBV5-6 and J usage is TRBJ1-4, with D tentatively TRBD1 (6 bases). CDR3 length: 16 residues. The germline V and J ends were trimmed by 3 bases and 0 bases, with 12 bases remaining between them. Germline CDR1 reads SGHDT; CDR2 reads YYEEEE. The CDR3 bases are TGTGCCAGCAGCTCAGAGGACAGAGCAACTAATGAAAAACTGTTTTTT. It translates to CASSSEDRATNEKLFF.

The chain joins TRBV19 to TRBJ1-2; tentative D call: TRBD1 (6 bases). Germline V gives CDR1 LNHDA, CDR2 SQIVND (reference sequence). CDR3 length equals 17 residues. The V gene lost 3 bases and the J gene lost 6 bases, with 23 bases spanning the gap. The CDR3 spells CASSMNLISGTGNGYTF. In nucleotides, the CDR3 is TGTGCCAGTAGTATGAATCTCATCTCCGGAACAGGGAATGGCTACACCTTC.

This chain uses TRBV4-3 with TRBJ2-6, with TRBD1 matching 9 bases. Germline V gives CDR1 LGHNA, CDR2 YSLEER. The CDR3 runs to 18 residues. After removal of 9 bases from V and 0 bases from J, the junction contained 12 bases not matched to a gene. The CDR3 here is CASSGTGSLNSGANVLTF. CDR3 nucleotide sequence: TGCGCCAGTTCCGGGACAGGGAGCCTGAACTCTGGGGCCAACGTCCTGACTTTC.